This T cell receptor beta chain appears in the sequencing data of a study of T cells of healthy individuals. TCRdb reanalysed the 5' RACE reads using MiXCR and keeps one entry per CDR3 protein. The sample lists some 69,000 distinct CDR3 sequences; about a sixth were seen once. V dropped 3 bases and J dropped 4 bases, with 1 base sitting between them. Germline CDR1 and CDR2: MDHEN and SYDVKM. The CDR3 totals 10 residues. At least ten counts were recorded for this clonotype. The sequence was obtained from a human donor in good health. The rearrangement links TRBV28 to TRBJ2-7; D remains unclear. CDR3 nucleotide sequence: TGTGCCAGCAGTTTGTACGAGCAGTACTTC. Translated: CASSLYEQYF.